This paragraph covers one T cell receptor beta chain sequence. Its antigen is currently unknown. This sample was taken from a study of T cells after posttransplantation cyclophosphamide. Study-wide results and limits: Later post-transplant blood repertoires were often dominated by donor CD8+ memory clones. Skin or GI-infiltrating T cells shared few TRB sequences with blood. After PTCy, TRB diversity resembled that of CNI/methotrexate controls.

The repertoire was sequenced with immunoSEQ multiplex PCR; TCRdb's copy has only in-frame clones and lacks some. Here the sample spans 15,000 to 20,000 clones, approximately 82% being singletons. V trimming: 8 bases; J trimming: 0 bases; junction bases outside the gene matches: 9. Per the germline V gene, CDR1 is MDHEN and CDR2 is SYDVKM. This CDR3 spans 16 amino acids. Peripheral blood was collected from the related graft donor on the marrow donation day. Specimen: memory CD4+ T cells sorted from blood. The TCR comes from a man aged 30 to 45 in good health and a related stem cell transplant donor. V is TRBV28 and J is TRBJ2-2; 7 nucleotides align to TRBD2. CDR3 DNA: TGTGCCAGCGGCCCGGTCGGGGGGACGAACACCGGGGAGCTGTTTTTT. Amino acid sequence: CASGPVGGTNTGELFF.